The clone carrying this T cell receptor (beta chain) was detected ten times or more. As yet, its antigen is unknown. There were TCR beta CDR3 regions amplified from RNA transcripts. The HTBI primer set was used in a first-round RT-PCR of the TCR CDR3. TCRdb independently ran MiXCR on the multiplex PCR reads; one entry per CDR3 protein. The sample consists of under 200,000 distinct CDR3 sequences, less than 10% of them appearing once. The sample belongs to a study of T cells in Graves' hyperthyroidism and ophthalmopathy. Study-wide points: Before onset, by a median of 6.5 months, the model predicted ophthalmopathy. Most expanded thyroid clonotypes above 0.001 also appeared in blood.

This receptor was obtained from a woman between 18 and 29 years old with Graves' hyperthyroidism that later progressed to Graves' ophthalmopathy. Specimen: blood.

CDR3 coding DNA: TGCAGTGCCGCCCGCGCTAAAAATGAGCAGTTCTTC. Encoded protein: CSAARAKNEQFF. The V call is TRBV20-1, the J call TRBJ2-1; D ambiguous. CDR3 size: 12 residues. Looked up from germline, CDR1 is DFQATT and CDR2 is SNEGSKA (reference sequence). V was shortened by 6 bases and J by 7 bases, with 13 bases between the two germline ends.